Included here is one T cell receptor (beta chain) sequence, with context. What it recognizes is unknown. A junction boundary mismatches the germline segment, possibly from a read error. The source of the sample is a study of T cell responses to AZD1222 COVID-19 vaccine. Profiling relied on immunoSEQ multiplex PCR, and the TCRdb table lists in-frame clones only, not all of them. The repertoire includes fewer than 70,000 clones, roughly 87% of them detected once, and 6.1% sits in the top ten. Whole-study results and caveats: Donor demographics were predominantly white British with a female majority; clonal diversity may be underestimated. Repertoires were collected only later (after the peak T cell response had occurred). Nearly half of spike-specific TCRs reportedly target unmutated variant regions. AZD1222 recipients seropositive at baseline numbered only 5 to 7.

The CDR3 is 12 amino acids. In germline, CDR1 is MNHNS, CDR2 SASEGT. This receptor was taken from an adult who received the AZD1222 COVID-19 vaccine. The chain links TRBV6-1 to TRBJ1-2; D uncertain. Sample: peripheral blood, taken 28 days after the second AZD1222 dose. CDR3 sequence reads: CASSDDLLGKEF. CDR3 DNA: TGTGCCAGCAGTGATGACCTTCTGGGGAAAGAATTC.